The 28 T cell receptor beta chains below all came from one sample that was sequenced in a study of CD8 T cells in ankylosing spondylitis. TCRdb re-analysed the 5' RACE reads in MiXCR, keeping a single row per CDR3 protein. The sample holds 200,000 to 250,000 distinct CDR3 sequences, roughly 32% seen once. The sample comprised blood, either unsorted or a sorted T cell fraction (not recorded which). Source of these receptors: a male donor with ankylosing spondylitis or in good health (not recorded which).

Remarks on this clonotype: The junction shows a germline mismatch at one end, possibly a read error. CDR3 DNA: TGCAGTGCTAGTTGGTTCGGGACCTATGGCGACACCTTC. Translating it yields CSASWFGTYGDTF. This rearrangement joins TRBV20-1 to TRBJ1-2; D perhaps matches TRBD1 (5 bases). Germline CDR1 and CDR2: DFQATT and SNEGSKA (reference sequence). The CDR3 is 13 residues long.

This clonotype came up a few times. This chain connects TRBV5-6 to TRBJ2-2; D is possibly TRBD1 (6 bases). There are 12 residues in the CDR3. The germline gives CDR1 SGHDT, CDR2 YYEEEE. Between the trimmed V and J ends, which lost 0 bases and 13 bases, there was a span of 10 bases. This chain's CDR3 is CASSLEQGGLFF. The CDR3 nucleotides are TGTGCCAGCAGCTTGGAACAGGGTGGGCTGTTTTTT.

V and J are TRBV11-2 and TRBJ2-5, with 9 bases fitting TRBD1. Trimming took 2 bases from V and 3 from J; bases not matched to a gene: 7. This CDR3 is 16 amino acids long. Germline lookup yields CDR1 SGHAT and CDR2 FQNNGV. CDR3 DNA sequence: TGTGCCAGCAGCTTATTCGGACAGGGGTCGGAAGAGACCCAGTACTTC. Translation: CASSLFGQGSEETQYF. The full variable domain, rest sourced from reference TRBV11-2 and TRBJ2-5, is EAGVAQSPRYKIIEKRQSVAFWCNPISGHATLYWYQQILGQGPKLLIQFQNNGVVDDSQLPKDRFSAERLKGVDSTLKIQPAKLEDSAVYLCASSLFGQGSEETQYFGPGTRLLVL.

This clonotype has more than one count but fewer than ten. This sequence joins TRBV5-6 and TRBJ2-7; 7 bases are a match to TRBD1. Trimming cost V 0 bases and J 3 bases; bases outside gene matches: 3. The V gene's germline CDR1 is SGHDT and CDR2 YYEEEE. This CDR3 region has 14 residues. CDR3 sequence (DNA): TGTGCCAGCAGCTTGGTGACAGGGTTCTACGAGCAGTACTTC. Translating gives CASSLVTGFYEQYF.

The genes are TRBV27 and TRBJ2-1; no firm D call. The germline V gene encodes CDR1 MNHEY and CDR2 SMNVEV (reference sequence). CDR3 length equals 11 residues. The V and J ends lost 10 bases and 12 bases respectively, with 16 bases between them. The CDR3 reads CATSLGYRQFF. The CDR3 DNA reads TGTGCCACCTCGTTGGGTTATCGGCAGTTCTTC.

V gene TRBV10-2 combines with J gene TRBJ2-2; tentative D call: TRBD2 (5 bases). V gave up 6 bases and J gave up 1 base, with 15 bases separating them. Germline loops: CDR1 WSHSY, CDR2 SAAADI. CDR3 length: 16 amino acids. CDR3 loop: CASRWPRAENTGELFF. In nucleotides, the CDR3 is TGCGCCAGCAGATGGCCGCGGGCGGAGAACACCGGGGAGCTGTTTTTT.

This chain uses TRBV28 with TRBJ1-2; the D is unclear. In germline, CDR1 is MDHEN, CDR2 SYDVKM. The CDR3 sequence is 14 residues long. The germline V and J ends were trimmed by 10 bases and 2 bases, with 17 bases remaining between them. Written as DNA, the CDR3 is TGTGCCACCTACGACGGATTTAGGAACTATGGCTACACCTTC. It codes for CATYDGFRNYGYTF.

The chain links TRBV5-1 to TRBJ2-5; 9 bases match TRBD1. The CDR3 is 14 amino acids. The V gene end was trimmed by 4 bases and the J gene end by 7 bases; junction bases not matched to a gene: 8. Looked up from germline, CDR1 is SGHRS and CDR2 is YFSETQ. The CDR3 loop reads CASSMGTGPGTQYF. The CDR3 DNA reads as TGCGCCAGCAGCATGGGGACAGGGCCGGGGACCCAGTACTTC.

CDR3 bases: TGTGCCAGCATTTTTGGGGACAGGAGAGACTATGGCTACACCTTC. Translated, it gives CASIFGDRRDYGYTF. J is TRBJ1-2 and V is TRBV12-3 or TRBV12-4; 8 bases fit TRBD1. The CDR3 runs 15 residues. Trimming cost V 7 bases and J 3 bases; bases outside gene matches: 10.

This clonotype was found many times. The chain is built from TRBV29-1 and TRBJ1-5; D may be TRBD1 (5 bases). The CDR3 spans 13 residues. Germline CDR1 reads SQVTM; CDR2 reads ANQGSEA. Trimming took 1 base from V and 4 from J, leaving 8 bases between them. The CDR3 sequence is CSVEVQGNQPQHF. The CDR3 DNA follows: TGCAGCGTTGAAGTCCAGGGTAATCAGCCCCAGCATTTT.

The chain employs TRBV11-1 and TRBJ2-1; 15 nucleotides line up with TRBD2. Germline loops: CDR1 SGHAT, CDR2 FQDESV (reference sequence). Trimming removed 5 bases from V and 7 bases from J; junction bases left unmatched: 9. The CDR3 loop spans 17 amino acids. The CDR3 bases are TGTGCCAGCAGCCCAGGACTAGCGGGGGGGCCCCGTAATGAGCAGTTCTTC. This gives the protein CASSPGLAGGPRNEQFF.

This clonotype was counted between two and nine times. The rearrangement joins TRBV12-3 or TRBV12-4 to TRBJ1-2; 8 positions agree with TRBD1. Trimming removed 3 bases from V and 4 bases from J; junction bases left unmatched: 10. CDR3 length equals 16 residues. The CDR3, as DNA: TGTGCCAGCAGTTTCAGGGGGCGCCCAGGCTCCTATGGCTACACCTTC. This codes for CASSFRGRPGSYGYTF.

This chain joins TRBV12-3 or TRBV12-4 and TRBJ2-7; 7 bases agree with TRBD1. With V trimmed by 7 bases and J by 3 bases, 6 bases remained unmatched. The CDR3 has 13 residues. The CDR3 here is CASTSGQIYEQYF. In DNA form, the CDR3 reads TGTGCCAGCACCTCGGGACAGATCTACGAGCAGTACTTC.

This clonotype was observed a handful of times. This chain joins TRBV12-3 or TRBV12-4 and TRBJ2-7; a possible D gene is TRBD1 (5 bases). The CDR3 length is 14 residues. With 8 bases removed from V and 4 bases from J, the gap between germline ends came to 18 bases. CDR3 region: CASQPPDSEYEQYF. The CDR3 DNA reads TGTGCCAGCCAACCCCCTGACAGTGAGTACGAGCAGTACTTC.

The CDR3 sequence is CASSEDRRETQYF. The CDR3 DNA is TGTGCCAGCAGTGAGGACAGGCGGGAGACCCAGTACTTC. The rearrangement links TRBV2 to TRBJ2-5, with 7 bases aligning to TRBD1. CDR3 length: 13 amino acids. Germline V lookup: CDR1 SNHLY, CDR2 FYNNEI. The V gene end was trimmed by 3 bases and the J gene end by 5 bases; junction bases not matched to a gene: 3. The variable domain in full, completed from reference TRBV2 and TRBJ2-5, reads EPEVTQTPSHQVTQMGQEVILRCVPISNHLYFYWYRQILGQKVEFLVSFYNNEISEKSEIFDDQFSVERPDGSNFTLKIRSTKLEDSAMYFCASSEDRRETQYFGPGTRLLVL.

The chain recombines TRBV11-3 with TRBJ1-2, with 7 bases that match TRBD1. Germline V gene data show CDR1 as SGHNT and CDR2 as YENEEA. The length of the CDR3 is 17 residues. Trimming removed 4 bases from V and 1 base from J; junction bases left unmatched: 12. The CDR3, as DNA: TGTGCCAGCAGCTCTCGACCCGGACAGGATAATAACTATGGCTACACCTTC. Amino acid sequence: CASSSRPGQDNNYGYTF.

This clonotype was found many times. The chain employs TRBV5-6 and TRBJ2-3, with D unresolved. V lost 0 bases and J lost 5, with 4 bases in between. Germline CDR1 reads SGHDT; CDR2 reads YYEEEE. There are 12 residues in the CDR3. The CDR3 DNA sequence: TGTGCCAGCAGCTTGGAAGGAGATACGCAGTATTTT. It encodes CASSLEGDTQYF. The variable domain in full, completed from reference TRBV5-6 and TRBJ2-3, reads DAGVTQSPTHLIKTRGQQVTLRCSPKSGHDTVSWYQQALGQGPQFIFQYYEEEERQRGNFPDRFSGHQFPNYSSELNVNALLLGDSALYLCASSLEGDTQYFGPGTRLTVL.

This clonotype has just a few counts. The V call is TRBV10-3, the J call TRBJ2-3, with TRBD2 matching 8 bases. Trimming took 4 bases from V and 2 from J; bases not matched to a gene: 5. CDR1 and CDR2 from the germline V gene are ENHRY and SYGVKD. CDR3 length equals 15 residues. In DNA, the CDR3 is TGTGCCATCAGTGTTGCACTAGCGGTCACAGATACGCAGTATTTT. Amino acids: CAISVALAVTDTQYF.

The CDR3 nucleotides read TGTGCCAGCAGCTTAACAGGGGGCAGGGATGAGCAGTTCTTC. It specifies CASSLTGGRDEQFF. This chain connects TRBV7-6 to TRBJ2-1; 9 nucleotides align to TRBD1. Per germline, CDR1 SGHVS and CDR2 FNYEAQ. CDR3 length: 14 residues. V lost 2 bases to trimming and J lost 8 bases; unmatched junction nucleotides: 4. Full variable domain (missing parts from reference TRBV7-6 and TRBJ2-1): GAGVSQSPRYKVTKRGQDVALRCDPISGHVSLYWYRQALGQGPEFLTYFNYEAQQDKSGLPNDRFSAERPEGSISTLTIQRTEQRDSAMYRCASSLTGGRDEQFFGPGTRLTVL.

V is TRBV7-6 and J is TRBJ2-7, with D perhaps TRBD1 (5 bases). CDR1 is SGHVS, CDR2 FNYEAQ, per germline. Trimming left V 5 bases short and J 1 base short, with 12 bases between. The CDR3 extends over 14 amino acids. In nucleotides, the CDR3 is TGTGCCAGCAGCCCGGACATCCGATCCTACGAGCAGTACTTC. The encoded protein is CASSPDIRSYEQYF.

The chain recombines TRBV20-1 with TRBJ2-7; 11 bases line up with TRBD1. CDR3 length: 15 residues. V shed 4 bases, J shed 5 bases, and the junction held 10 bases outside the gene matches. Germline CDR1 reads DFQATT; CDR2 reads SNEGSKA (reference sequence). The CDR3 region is CSAIKGTGGKNEQYF. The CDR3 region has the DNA TGCAGTGCTATAAAAGGGACAGGGGGGAAGAACGAGCAGTACTTC.

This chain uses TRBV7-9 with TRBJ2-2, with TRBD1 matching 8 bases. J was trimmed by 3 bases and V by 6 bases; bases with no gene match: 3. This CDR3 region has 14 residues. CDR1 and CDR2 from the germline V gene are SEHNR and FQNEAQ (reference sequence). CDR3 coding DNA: TGTGCCAGCAGAATACAGGGGGACACCGGGGAGCTGTTTTTT. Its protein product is CASRIQGDTGELFF.

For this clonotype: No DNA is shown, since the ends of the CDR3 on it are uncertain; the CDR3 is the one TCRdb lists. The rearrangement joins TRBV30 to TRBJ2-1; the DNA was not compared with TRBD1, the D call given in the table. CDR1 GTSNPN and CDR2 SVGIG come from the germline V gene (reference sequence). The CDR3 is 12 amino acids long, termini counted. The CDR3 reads CAWTFGEGARFF.

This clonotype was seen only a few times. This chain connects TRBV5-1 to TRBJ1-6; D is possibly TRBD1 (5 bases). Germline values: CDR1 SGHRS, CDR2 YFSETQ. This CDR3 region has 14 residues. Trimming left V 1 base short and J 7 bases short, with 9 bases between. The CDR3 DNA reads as TGCGCCAGCAGCTTGACAGGACTAAATTCACCCCTCCACTTT. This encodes CASSLTGLNSPLHF.

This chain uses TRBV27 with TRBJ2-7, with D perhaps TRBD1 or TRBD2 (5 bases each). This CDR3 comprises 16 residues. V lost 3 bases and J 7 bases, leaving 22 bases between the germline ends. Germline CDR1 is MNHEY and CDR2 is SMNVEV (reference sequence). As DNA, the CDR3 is TGTGCCAGCAGTTTTTTTGAGGAAACCGGGGCTCGGGAGCAGTACTTC. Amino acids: CASSFFEETGAREQYF.

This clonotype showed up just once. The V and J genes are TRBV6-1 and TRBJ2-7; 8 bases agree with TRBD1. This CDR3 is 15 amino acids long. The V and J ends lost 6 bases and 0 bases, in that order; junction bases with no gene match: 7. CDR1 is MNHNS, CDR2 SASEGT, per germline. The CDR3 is CASSRQGIYSYEQYF. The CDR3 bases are TGTGCCAGCAGCAGACAGGGGATTTACTCCTACGAGCAGTACTTC.

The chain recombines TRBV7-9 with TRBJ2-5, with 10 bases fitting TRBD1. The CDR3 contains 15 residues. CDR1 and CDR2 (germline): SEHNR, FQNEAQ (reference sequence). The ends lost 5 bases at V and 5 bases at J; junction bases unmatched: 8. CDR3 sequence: CASSIRQGANETQYF. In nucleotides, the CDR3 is TGTGCCAGCAGCATACGACAGGGGGCGAATGAGACCCAGTACTTC.

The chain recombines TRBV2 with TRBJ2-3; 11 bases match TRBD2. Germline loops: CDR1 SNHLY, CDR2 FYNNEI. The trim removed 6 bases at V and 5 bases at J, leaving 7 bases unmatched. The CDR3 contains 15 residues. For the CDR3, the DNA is TGTGCCAGCAGAGGAACTAGCGGGGGTGAAGATACGCAGTATTTT. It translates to CASRGTSGGEDTQYF.